The 25 T cell receptor beta chains given below trace back to one sample, sequenced in a study of blood T cell repertoires in COVID-19. Libraries were prepared by immunoSEQ multiplex PCR; TCRdb keeps only in-frame clonotypes and omits some of them. The table lists roughly 50,000 clones, roughly nine tenths of them singletons. Sequenced input: peripheral blood. Receptors were obtained from a woman in her forties with active COVID-19.

The genes are TRBV5-1 and TRBJ1-1; 9 positions match TRBD1. This CDR3 region has 13 residues. Losses at the gene ends were 4 bases for V and 7 bases for J; bases not matched to a gene: 5. Germline V gene lookup returns CDR1 SGHRS and CDR2 YFSETQ. The CDR3 bases are TGCGCCAGCAGCGACAGGGGGGGACGTGAAGCTTTCTTT. Amino acid sequence: CASSDRGGREAFF.

The chain uses TRBV29-1 and TRBJ1-1; D unresolved. V shed 6 bases and J shed 5 bases, with 16 bases lying between them. Germline loops: CDR1 SQVTM, CDR2 ANQGSEA. This CDR3 spans 13 amino acids. This CDR3 reads CSVESGTGTEAFF. The CDR3 bases are TGCAGCGTAGAATCAGGAACGGGGACTGAAGCTTTCTTT.

The chain carries TRBV5-6 and TRBJ1-2; no clear D gene. V lost 0 bases to trimming and J lost 7 bases, with 16 bases between them. CDR3 length equals 15 residues. CDR1 and CDR2 from the germline V gene are SGHDT and YYEEEE. CDR3 region: CASSLVSSGIGGYTF. DNA for the CDR3: TGTGCCAGCAGCTTGGTCTCGTCGGGGATAGGTGGCTACACCTTC.

V and J are TRBV11-3 and TRBJ2-5; 11 nucleotides line up with TRBD2. J lost 5 bases, V lost 1 base, and 3 bases had no gene match. This CDR3 comprises 15 residues. Looked up from germline, CDR1 is SGHNT and CDR2 is YENEEA. The CDR3 DNA follows: TGTGCCAGCAGCTTAGTCCTAGCGGGGGGTGAGACCCAGTACTTC. It codes for CASSLVLAGGETQYF.

CDR3 sequence: CASSPQIVRGWDYEQYF. For the CDR3, the DNA is TGTGCCAGCAGCCCACAAATTGTACGGGGGTGGGACTACGAGCAGTACTTC. This chain uses TRBV7-8 with TRBJ2-7, with a tentative D call TRBD2 (6 bases). V lost 5 bases and J lost 3, with 23 bases in between. The CDR3 is made up of 17 amino acids. Germline lookup yields CDR1 SGHVS and CDR2 FQNEAQ.

This chain connects TRBV2 to TRBJ2-5; 7 nucleotides match TRBD2. CDR1 is SNHLY, CDR2 FYNNEI, per germline. The trim removed 2 bases at V and 1 base at J, leaving 4 bases unmatched. The CDR3 is made up of 15 amino acids. The DNA for the CDR3 is TGTGCCAGCAGTGAAAGCTGGACTAGCCAAGAGACCCAGTACTTC. Translated, it gives CASSESWTSQETQYF.

This chain joins TRBV27 and TRBJ1-5, with D possibly TRBD1 on 5 matching bases. CDR3 length equals 14 residues. CDR1 is MNHEY and CDR2 is SMNVEV in the germline V gene (reference sequence). Trimming took 5 bases from V and 3 from J, leaving 11 bases between them. CDR3 sequence reads: CASSPDSPNQPQHF. CDR3 coding DNA: TGTGCCAGCAGTCCAGACAGTCCCAATCAGCCCCAGCATTTT.

The chain joins TRBV10-2 to TRBJ2-2; 11 bases align to TRBD2. Germline V gives CDR1 WSHSY, CDR2 SAAADI. The CDR3 sequence is 16 residues long. J lost 5 bases, V lost 6 bases, and 8 bases had no gene match. The CDR3 sequence is CASRASGGPSTGELFF. CDR3 bases: TGCGCCAGCAGAGCTAGCGGGGGGCCGAGTACCGGGGAGCTGTTTTTT.

There are a few counts of this clone. The V and J genes are TRBV12-3 or TRBV12-4 and TRBJ1-3; a possible D gene is TRBD1 (5 bases). The CDR3 sequence is 13 residues long. V was trimmed by 6 bases and J by 1 base, leaving 7 bases between them. The CDR3 coding sequence is TGTGCCAGCAGACGGGGGTCTGGAAACACCATATATTTT. As protein: CASRRGSGNTIYF.

This chain links TRBV18 with TRBJ1-2; 8 bases line up with TRBD1. Trimming removed 6 bases from V and 6 bases from J; junction bases left unmatched: 6. CDR1 is KGHSH and CDR2 is LQKENI in the germline V gene. CDR3 length: 13 residues. The chain's CDR3 is CASSRQGANGYTF. The CDR3 DNA reads TGTGCCAGCTCGCGGCAGGGGGCGAATGGCTACACCTTC.

The rearrangement joins TRBV19 to TRBJ2-5, with TRBD2 identical over 12 bases. Trimming at V came to 4 bases and at J to 1 base, leaving 4 bases not matched to a gene. The CDR3 sequence is 16 residues long. Germline CDR1 reads LNHDA; CDR2 reads SQIVND (reference sequence). DNA of the CDR3: TGTGCCAGTAGTAAGACTAGCGGGGGCCTCCAAGAGACCCAGTACTTC. Translated, it gives CASSKTSGGLQETQYF.

In its sample, this clone was seen a few times. The V call is TRBV28, the J call TRBJ2-5, with D possibly TRBD2 on 6 matching bases. Germline V lookup: CDR1 MDHEN, CDR2 SYDVKM. The V end lost 3 bases, the J end lost 5 bases, and 13 bases lay between the germline ends. This CDR3 has 14 residues. The DNA of the CDR3 is TGTGCCAGCAGTTTGGGAGGATCCGGGGAGACCCAGTACTTC. This codes for CASSLGGSGETQYF. The whole variable domain, remainder taken from reference TRBV28 and TRBJ2-5, is DVKVTQSSRYLVKRTGEKVFLECVQDMDHENMFWYRQDPGLGLRLIYFSYDVKMKEKGDIPEGYSVSREKKERFSLILESASTNQTSMYLCASSLGGSGETQYFGPGTRLLVL.

The chain uses TRBV14 and TRBJ1-5; tentative D call: TRBD1 (5 bases). Trimming stripped 1 base from V and 0 bases from J, with 19 bases between. From germline, CDR1 is SGHDN and CDR2 FVKESK. CDR3 length: 19 residues. In DNA form, the CDR3 reads TGTGCCAGCAGCCAAGTTGGGGGGTCGTTCACTAATAGCAATCAGCCCCAGCATTTT. Its protein is CASSQVGGSFTNSNQPQHF. The variable domain in full, with the rest retrieved from reference TRBV14 and TRBJ1-5, is EAGVTQFPSHSVIEKGQTVTLRCDPISGHDNLYWYRRVMGKEIKFLLHFVKESKQDESGMPNNRFLAERTGGTYSTLKVQPAELEDSGVYFCASSQVGGSFTNSNQPQHFGDGTRLSIL.

The gene calls are TRBV5-1 and TRBJ2-1, with TRBD2 identical over 7 bases. This CDR3 comprises 14 residues. V was pared by 4 bases and J by 5 bases, with 6 bases of the junction left unmatched. Germline-derived CDR1 and CDR2 are SGHRS and YFSETQ. CDR3 DNA sequence: TGCGCCAGCAGCCTACAGCGGGGTGACAATGAGCAGTTCTTC. It is translated as CASSLQRGDNEQFF.

In this sample, this clone turned up once. The chain is built from TRBV6-5 and TRBJ1-2, with TRBD1 matching 7 bases. The CDR3 length is 15 residues. Germline CDR1 reads MNHEY; CDR2 reads SVGAGI. Unmatched junction bases numbered 3, after V lost 2 bases and J lost 0 bases. The CDR3 coding sequence is TGTGCCAGCAGTTACCAGACAGGGCCTAACTATGGCTACACCTTC. Translating gives CASSYQTGPNYGYTF.

The rearrangement links TRBV10-3 to TRBJ1-5; D may be TRBD1 (6 bases). The ends were cut back, 3 bases at V and 2 bases at J, with 17 bases in the middle. The CDR3 loop spans 17 amino acids. Looked up from germline, CDR1 is ENHRY and CDR2 is SYGVKD. The CDR3 loop reads CAISDPERGGGNQPQHF. The CDR3 nucleotides are TGTGCCATCAGTGATCCCGAAAGAGGGGGAGGCAATCAGCCCCAGCATTTT.

The chain employs TRBV15 and TRBJ1-4; D is unresolved. The CDR3 has 15 amino acids. The germline V and J ends were trimmed by 0 bases and 8 bases, with 13 bases remaining between them. From germline, CDR1 is LNHNV and CDR2 YYDKDF (reference sequence). CDR3 nucleotides: TGTGCCACCAGCAGAGATCGAGGGAGTCGGGAAAAACTGTTTTTT. It is translated as CATSRDRGSREKLFF. The full variable domain, rest sourced from reference TRBV15 and TRBJ1-4, is DAMVIQNPRYQVTQFGKPVTLSCSQTLNHNVMYWYQQKSSQAPKLLFHYYDKDFNNEADTPDNFQSRRPNTSFCFLDIRSPGLGDTAMYLCATSRDRGSREKLFFGSGTQLSVL.

V gene TRBV9 combines with J gene TRBJ1-6; 9 bases line up with TRBD1. This CDR3 is built from 15 residues. The germline V gene encodes CDR1 SGDLS and CDR2 YYNGEE. V lost 0 bases, J lost 7 bases, and 2 bases stayed unmatched. The CDR3 here is CASSVVGTGNSPLHF. The CDR3 nucleotides are TGTGCCAGCAGCGTAGTCGGGACAGGGAATTCACCCCTCCACTTT. Full variable domain (missing parts from reference TRBV9 and TRBJ1-6): DSGVTQTPKHLITATGQRVTLRCSPRSGDLSVYWYQQSLDQGLQFLIQYYNGEERAKGNILERFSAQQFPDLHSELNLSSLELGDSALYFCASSVVGTGNSPLHFGNGTRLTVT.

The chain carries TRBV11-2 and TRBJ1-4; D ambiguous. The germline gives CDR1 SGHAT, CDR2 FQNNGV. V was trimmed by 2 bases and J by 0 bases, leaving 7 bases between them. The CDR3 length is 15 residues. CDR3 DNA: TGTGCCAGCAGCTTAATAACACCAACTAATGAAAAACTGTTTTTT. This encodes CASSLITPTNEKLFF.

The V gene is TRBV2, the J gene TRBJ2-5; D possibly corresponds to TRBD2 (5 bases). This CDR3 spans 15 amino acids. Trimming shortened V by 6 bases and J by 4 bases, and 18 bases separated the two germline ends. Per germline, CDR1 SNHLY and CDR2 FYNNEI. The CDR3 is CASRALSGSRETQYF. CDR3 in DNA: TGTGCCAGCAGGGCCTTGTCGGGGTCTAGAGAGACCCAGTACTTC.

This clone occurred once. The V call is TRBV14, the J call TRBJ2-1; tentative D call: TRBD2 (7 bases). This CDR3 comprises 16 residues. V dropped 1 base and J dropped 7 bases, with 17 bases sitting between them. Germline lookup yields CDR1 SGHDN and CDR2 FVKESK. CDR3 protein: CASSQGGGALPNEQFF. For the CDR3, the DNA is TGTGCCAGCAGCCAAGGAGGGGGGGCCCTACCGAATGAGCAGTTCTTC.

This sequence joins TRBV5-1 and TRBJ2-3, with 7 bases matching TRBD2. The CDR3 has 15 amino acids. V lost 3 bases and J lost 0; bases outside the gene matches: 4. Germline CDR1 is SGHRS and CDR2 is YFSETQ. The CDR3 sequence: CASSSPSGSTDTQYF. CDR3 bases: TGCGCCAGCAGCTCCCCTAGCGGTAGCACAGATACGCAGTATTTT.

The V gene is TRBV27, the J gene TRBJ1-1, with D unclear. V was cut by 6 bases and J by 1 base, with 12 bases left in between. CDR3 length: 14 residues. Germline loops: CDR1 MNHEY, CDR2 SMNVEV (reference sequence). Here the CDR3 DNA reads TGTGCCAGCAGCCCCTGGCGGCAGAACACTGAAGCTTTCTTT. Translating it yields CASSPWRQNTEAFF.

The J gene is TRBJ2-7, the V gene TRBV3-1 (or the pseudogene TRBV3-2); tentative D call: TRBD1 (6 bases). Germline V lookup: CDR1 LGHDT, CDR2 YNNKEL (reference sequence). This CDR3 is built from 14 residues. The V gene lost 3 bases and the J gene lost 2 bases, with 11 bases spanning the gap. CDR3 DNA sequence: TGTGCCAGCAGCCAGGGGACATCGACCTACGAGCAGTACTTC. Translated: CASSQGTSTYEQYF.

The gene calls are TRBV5-4 and TRBJ2-5; 7 positions agree with TRBD1. Germline trimming cut 2 bases from V and 3 bases from J; bases unmatched to any gene: 4. The germline V gene encodes CDR1 SGHNT and CDR2 YYREEE (reference sequence). The CDR3 loop spans 14 amino acids. The CDR3 is CASSFGTVKETQYF. In DNA form, the CDR3 reads TGTGCCAGCAGCTTTGGGACAGTCAAAGAGACCCAGTACTTC.